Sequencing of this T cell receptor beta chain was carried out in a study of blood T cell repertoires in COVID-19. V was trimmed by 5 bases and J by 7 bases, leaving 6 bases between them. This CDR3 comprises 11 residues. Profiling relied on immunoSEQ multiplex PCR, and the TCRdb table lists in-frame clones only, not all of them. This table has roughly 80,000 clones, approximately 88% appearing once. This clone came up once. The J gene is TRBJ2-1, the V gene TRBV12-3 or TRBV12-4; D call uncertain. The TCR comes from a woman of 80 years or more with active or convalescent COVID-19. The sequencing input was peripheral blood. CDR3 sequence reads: CASSPQNEQFF. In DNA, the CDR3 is TGTGCCAGCAGTCCCCAAAATGAGCAGTTCTTC.